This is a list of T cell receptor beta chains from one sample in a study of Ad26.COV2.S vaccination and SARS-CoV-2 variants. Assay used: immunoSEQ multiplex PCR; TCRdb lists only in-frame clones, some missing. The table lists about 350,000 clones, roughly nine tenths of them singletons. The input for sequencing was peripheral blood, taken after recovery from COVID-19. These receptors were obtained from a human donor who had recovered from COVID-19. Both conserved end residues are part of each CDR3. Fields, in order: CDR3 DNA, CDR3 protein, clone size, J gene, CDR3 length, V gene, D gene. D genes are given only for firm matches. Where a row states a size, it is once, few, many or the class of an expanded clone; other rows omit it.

cdr3_nt: TGTGCCAGCAAGGTTGTCCAGCTTACTCCTTTT
cdr3_aa: CASKVVQLTPF
clone_size: NA
j_call: TRBJ1-1
cdr3_length: 11
v_call: TRBV2
d_call: NA

cdr3_nt: TGTGCCAGCAGTAAGGGCCGGTTGAGCAATCAGCCCCAGCATTTT
cdr3_aa: CASSKGRLSNQPQHF
clone_size: NA
j_call: TRBJ1-5
cdr3_length: 15
v_call: TRBV6-2/TRBV6-3
d_call: NA

cdr3_nt: TGTGCTAGTGGTTATGGAGGGATGTATGGTGAAGCTTTCTTT
cdr3_aa: CASGYGGMYGEAFF
clone_size: once
j_call: TRBJ1-1
cdr3_length: 14
v_call: TRBV12-5
d_call: NA

cdr3_nt: TGTGCCAGCAGCACCAGACAAGAGACCCAGTACTTC
cdr3_aa: CASSTRQETQYF
clone_size: NA
j_call: TRBJ2-5
cdr3_length: 12
v_call: TRBV2
d_call: NA

cdr3_nt: TGTGCCAGCAGCATCGAGAACACCGGGGAGCTGTTTTTT
cdr3_aa: CASSIENTGELFF
clone_size: NA
j_call: TRBJ2-2
cdr3_length: 13
v_call: TRBV9
d_call: NA

cdr3_nt: TGTGCCAGCAGCTTAGGGACAGCGTCCTTTGAAGCTTTCTTT
cdr3_aa: CASSLGTASFEAFF
clone_size: NA
j_call: TRBJ1-1
cdr3_length: 14
v_call: TRBV11-2
d_call: NA

cdr3_nt: TGTGCCAGCTCACCACCGAGGGACGTTGATGGGGGCACTGAAGCTTTCTTT
cdr3_aa: CASSPPRDVDGGTEAFF
clone_size: NA
j_call: TRBJ1-1
cdr3_length: 17
v_call: TRBV18
d_call: NA

cdr3_nt: TGTGCCAGCAGTTTATCGCTTACTCGACATGGCTACACCTTC
cdr3_aa: CASSLSLTRHGYTF
clone_size: NA
j_call: TRBJ1-2
cdr3_length: 14
v_call: TRBV27
d_call: NA

cdr3_nt: TGTGCCAGCACTCCGTGGGGCGGAGGGACGAACACCGGGGAGCTGTTTTTT
cdr3_aa: CASTPWGGGTNTGELFF
clone_size: NA
j_call: TRBJ2-2
cdr3_length: 17
v_call: TRBV27
d_call: NA

cdr3_nt: TGTGCCAGCAACCCGGGCGGCGCGAACACCGGGGAGCTGTTTTTT
cdr3_aa: CASNPGGANTGELFF
clone_size: NA
j_call: TRBJ2-2
cdr3_length: 15
v_call: TRBV7-2
d_call: NA

cdr3_nt: TGTGCCAGCAGCCAGACGAGACTAGCGGGGGCAGATACGCAGTATTTT
cdr3_aa: CASSQTRLAGADTQYF
clone_size: NA
j_call: TRBJ2-3
cdr3_length: 16
v_call: TRBV9
d_call: TRBD2

cdr3_nt: TGTGCCAGCAGCCGGGACTCTAACACTGAAGCTTTCTTT
cdr3_aa: CASSRDSNTEAFF
clone_size: NA
j_call: TRBJ1-1
cdr3_length: 13
v_call: TRBV7-3
d_call: NA

cdr3_nt: TGCGCCAGCAGCCAAGCCTATGAAGCTTTCTTT
cdr3_aa: CASSQAYEAFF
clone_size: NA
j_call: TRBJ1-1
cdr3_length: 11
v_call: TRBV4-1
d_call: NA

cdr3_nt: TGTGCCAGCAGCCAAGATCCTAGCGGGGGCCACAATGAGCAGTTCTTC
cdr3_aa: CASSQDPSGGHNEQFF
clone_size: NA
j_call: TRBJ2-1
cdr3_length: 16
v_call: TRBV3-1/TRBV3-2
d_call: TRBD2

cdr3_nt: TGTGCCAGCAGCCTCGCCGGGACATCCGGTGGCTACACCTTC
cdr3_aa: CASSLAGTSGGYTF
clone_size: NA
j_call: TRBJ1-2
cdr3_length: 14
v_call: TRBV5-4
d_call: NA

cdr3_nt: TGTGCCAGCAGTCCAGGGATTTATAGCAATCAGCCCCAGCATTTT
cdr3_aa: CASSPGIYSNQPQHF
clone_size: NA
j_call: TRBJ1-5
cdr3_length: 15
v_call: TRBV2
d_call: NA

cdr3_nt: TGCAGTGCTAGTTCTAATGGAGCCAACTACTACGAGCAGTACTTC
cdr3_aa: CSASSNGANYYEQYF
clone_size: NA
j_call: TRBJ2-7
cdr3_length: 15
v_call: TRBV20-1
d_call: NA

cdr3_nt: TGTGCCAGCAGTGTCGACAGGGAGGACATTCAGTACTTC
cdr3_aa: CASSVDREDIQYF
clone_size: NA
j_call: TRBJ2-4
cdr3_length: 13
v_call: TRBV27
d_call: NA

cdr3_nt: TGTGCCAGCAGCCAAGAGGTATGGGGTTCAGCTCAAGAGACCCAGTACTTC
cdr3_aa: CASSQEVWGSAQETQYF
clone_size: NA
j_call: TRBJ2-5
cdr3_length: 17
v_call: TRBV3-1/TRBV3-2
d_call: NA

cdr3_nt: TGTGCCAGCAGTGAGAGAGAGGGTCTTTACTTCGAGCAGTACTTC
cdr3_aa: CASSEREGLYFEQYF
clone_size: few
j_call: TRBJ2-7
cdr3_length: 15
v_call: TRBV6-1
d_call: NA

cdr3_nt: TGTGCCAGCAGCTTGGAAGGGGGCAGTGGAAACACCATATATTTT
cdr3_aa: CASSLEGGSGNTIYF
clone_size: NA
j_call: TRBJ1-3
cdr3_length: 15
v_call: TRBV5-8
d_call: TRBD1

cdr3_nt: TGTGCCAGTAGTATAGACCCAGCGGGGGGGGAGCTGTTTTTT
cdr3_aa: CASSIDPAGGELFF
clone_size: NA
j_call: TRBJ2-2
cdr3_length: 14
v_call: TRBV19
d_call: TRBD2

cdr3_nt: TGTGCCAGCAGCTTGTATCGGGGCTTGAACACTGAAGCTTTCTTT
cdr3_aa: CASSLYRGLNTEAFF
clone_size: NA
j_call: TRBJ1-1
cdr3_length: 15
v_call: TRBV5-6
d_call: NA

cdr3_nt: TGTGCTAGCAGCCCGGGACTAGCGGGAAGCAATGAGCAGTTCTTC
cdr3_aa: CASSPGLAGSNEQFF
clone_size: NA
j_call: TRBJ2-1
cdr3_length: 15
v_call: TRBV7-7
d_call: TRBD2

cdr3_nt: TGTGCCAGCAGCTTAACCGATGAGCAGTTCTTC
cdr3_aa: CASSLTDEQFF
clone_size: once
j_call: TRBJ2-1
cdr3_length: 11
v_call: TRBV7-8
d_call: NA

cdr3_nt: TGTGCCAGCAGCTCCACCTACGAGCAGTACTTC
cdr3_aa: CASSSTYEQYF
clone_size: NA
j_call: TRBJ2-7
cdr3_length: 11
v_call: TRBV12-3/TRBV12-4
d_call: NA